This is a list of T cell receptor beta chains from one sample in a study of cytomegalovirus exposure and HLA in healthy donors. Assay used: immunoSEQ multiplex PCR; TCRdb lists only in-frame clones, some missing. The table lists about 190,000 clones, around four fifths of them singletons. Sequenced input: PBMCs. Receptor source: a man in his late teens or twenties in good health and CMV-seropositive. Both conserved end residues are part of each CDR3. D genes are given only for firm matches. For some rows the clone size is stated as once, few or many, or as a class when expanded; others skip it.

j_call v_call d_call cdr3_length clone_size cdr3_nt cdr3_aa
TRBJ2-1 TRBV6-5 - 15 many TGTGCCAGCAGCCAGACGGGGGAATCCTACAATGAGCAGTTCTTC CASSQTGESYNEQFF
TRBJ2-5 TRBV18 TRBD2 16 - TGTGCCAGCTCACTGACTAGCGGGAGTAACCGGGAGACCCAGTACTTC CASSLTSGSNRETQYF
TRBJ2-7 TRBV7-2 - 13 - TGTGCCAGCAGCCTCCCGTGGAGAGACGAGCAGTACTTC CASSLPWRDEQYF
TRBJ2-2 TRBV5-6 - 18 few TGTGCCAGCAGCTTGACCCTTAGGCGCCCGAACGTCGGAGTGGAGCTGTTTTTT CASSLTLRRPNVGVELFF
TRBJ2-7 TRBV11-2 TRBD1 15 - TGTGCCAGCAGCTTTGACAGGGGACGGACCTACGAGCAGTACTTC CASSFDRGRTYEQYF
TRBJ1-2 TRBV28 - 15 - TGTGCCACCGAAGGGGGAGGGGAGGGTAACTATGGCTACACCTTC CATEGGGEGNYGYTF
TRBJ2-1 TRBV27 - 15 - TGTGCCAGCAGGATAGGGCAGGGATCCTACAATGAGCAGTTCTTC CASRIGQGSYNEQFF
TRBJ2-7 TRBV6-6 - 14 - TGTGCCAGCAGTTACCCGACCACTAGGAACGAGCAGTACTTC CASSYPTTRNEQYF
TRBJ2-7 TRBV7-9 TRBD1 16 - TGTGCCAGCAGCTCACCCGTGACAGGGGCCACCTACGAGCAGTACTTC CASSSPVTGATYEQYF
TRBJ2-5 TRBV9 TRBD1 16 - TGTGCCAGCAGCGTGACCGGGACAGGGGTCCAAGAGACCCAGTACTTC CASSVTGTGVQETQYF
TRBJ1-5 TRBV23-1 - 15 - TGCGCCAGCAGTCAAGGCGGGGGTGGTGGTCAGCCCCAGCATTTT CASSQGGGGGQPQHF
TRBJ2-1 TRBV2 TRBD1 15 - TGTGCCAGCAGTGAATTCACAGGGGGGATTTATGAGCAGTTCTTC CASSEFTGGIYEQFF
TRBJ2-4 TRBV7-2 TRBD2 13 once TGTGCCAGCAGCTTACTTAGCGGGAGGTACCAGGACTTC CASSLLSGRYQDF
TRBJ2-7 TRBV9 TRBD2 15 - TGTGCCAGCAGCGTAGCCGGACTAGCCTCCTACGAGCAGTACTTC CASSVAGLASYEQYF
TRBJ1-4 TRBV28 TRBD1 13 - TGTGCCAGCAGTCGGACAGGCGCCGGGGAACTGTTTTTT CASSRTGAGELFF
TRBJ2-7 TRBV11-2 - 16 - TGTGCCAGCAGCTCCACCGCCCCGGGACTCAACTACGAGCAGTACTTC CASSSTAPGLNYEQYF
TRBJ1-2 TRBV5-4 TRBD1 14 few TGTGCCAGCAGCTCCCTAGACAGGGCTGGTGGCTACACCTTC CASSSLDRAGGYTF
TRBJ2-1 TRBV13 TRBD1 15 - TGTGCCAGCAGCCCTCCTGGGACAGGGGGAAGTGAGCAGTTCTTC CASSPPGTGGSEQFF
TRBJ1-2 TRBV30 TRBD1 15 - TGTGCCTGGAGTCCTGGACAGGGGGGAGACTATGGCTACACCTTC CAWSPGQGGDYGYTF
TRBJ2-3 TRBV5-8 - 15 - TGTGCCAGCAGCTTGGAAGACAGGTCCCAAGATACGCAGTATTTT CASSLEDRSQDTQYF
TRBJ1-2 TRBV30 TRBD1 13 - TGTGCCTGGGGGTTGGGACAGGGTCATGGCTACACCTTC CAWGLGQGHGYTF
TRBJ2-3 TRBV4-1 - 15 few TGCGCCAGCAGCCAAGAAAACTTGCTCACGGGTACGCAGTATTTT CASSQENLLTGTQYF
TRBJ2-7 TRBV29-1 - 13 - TGCAGCGCGCAGGGTAAGAGCTCCTACGAGCAGTACTTC CSAQGKSSYEQYF
TRBJ2-5 TRBV27 TRBD2 16 - TGTGCCAGCAGTTTAACAAGACTAGCGGGAAGAGAGACCCAGTACTTC CASSLTRLAGRETQYF
TRBJ1-2 TRBV28 - 13 - TGTGCCAGCAGCCGGAGAAACAGGGACGGCTACACCTTC CASSRRNRDGYTF
TRBJ2-5 TRBV7-3 - 14 - TGTGCCAGCAGCCTTCAGGGCTTCCAAGAGACCCAGTACTTC CASSLQGFQETQYF
TRBJ2-2 TRBV6-5 - 13 - TGTGCCAGCAGTTACTCGAGGACCGGGGAGCTGTTTTTT CASSYSRTGELFF
TRBJ2-6 TRBV7-8 TRBD1 16 - TGTGCCAGCAGCTTAACCACAGGGGCTGGGGCCAACGTCCTGACTTTC CASSLTTGAGANVLTF
TRBJ1-1 TRBV14 - 13 - TGTGCCAGCAGTCCAACATCGAACACTGAAGCTTTCTTT CASSPTSNTEAFF
TRBJ2-1 TRBV14 TRBD2 16 - TGTGCCAGCAGCCAGGTAGCGGGGTCCTCCTACAATGAGCAGTTCTTC CASSQVAGSSYNEQFF
TRBJ2-1 TRBV7-3 TRBD2 17 - TGTGCCAGCAGCTTGGCGGGACTAGCGGGTGCGCGGAATGAGCAGTTCTTC CASSLAGLAGARNEQFF
TRBJ2-7 TRBV28 - 15 - TGTGCCAGCAGTTTATGGTCGCAGGGGGAGGACGAGCAGTACTTC CASSLWSQGEDEQYF
TRBJ1-4 TRBV7-2 TRBD1 14 - TGTGCCAGCAGTTTACAGGGGACTAATGAAAAACTGTTTTTT CASSLQGTNEKLFF